A single sample gave rise to the 17 T cell receptor beta chains below, sequenced in a study of T-cell reconstitution after alpha-beta-depleted transplantation in children. Unique molecular identifiers were built into the TCRbeta library. TCRdb re-called the PCR reads through MiXCR, storing one row per CDR3 protein. The sample shows 200,000 to 250,000 distinct CDR3 sequences, around 7.7% of them seen only once. Here the sequenced sample was PBMCs, mostly from graft donor cells, taken 360 days after TCRalphabeta/CD19-depleted stem cell transplant. The receptors here all came from a male patient between 2 and 15 years old who had a stem cell transplant for acute myeloid leukemia, so the T cells may come from the graft donor.

The gene calls are TRBV5-1 and TRBJ1-1; D remains ambiguous. This CDR3 comprises 13 residues. Deletions cut 4 bases from V and 0 bases from J, with 7 bases between. Per germline, CDR1 SGHRS and CDR2 YFSETQ. The CDR3 coding sequence is TGCGCCAGCAGCAGAACACTGAACACTGAAGCTTTCTTT. Translated, it gives CASSRTLNTEAFF.

V usage is TRBV7-2 and J usage is TRBJ2-1; no reliable D call. Germline V lookup: CDR1 SGHTA, CDR2 FQGNSA. The CDR3 has 11 amino acids. Deletions cut 2 bases from V and 14 bases from J, with 10 bases between. CDR3: CASSLWGIEFF. The CDR3 nucleotides are TGTGCCAGCAGCTTATGGGGAATTGAGTTCTTC.

The gene calls are TRBV5-1 and TRBJ1-2, with D unclear. The germline CDR1 and CDR2 sequences are SGHRS and YFSETQ. This CDR3 contains 14 residues. The V end was cut by 4 bases, the J end by 3 bases, with 13 bases between. The CDR3 coding sequence is TGCGCCAGCAGCATTTCAGGCGTCGACTATGGCTACACCTTC. Translated, it gives CASSISGVDYGYTF.

V and J are TRBV7-2 and TRBJ2-7, with D tentatively TRBD1 (5 bases). The CDR3 is 15 residues long. The V and J ends lost 1 base and 3 bases respectively, with 13 bases between them. The V gene's germline CDR1 is SGHTA and CDR2 FQGNSA. As DNA, the CDR3 is TGTGCCAGCAGCTTAGTCAGGGCAGGGCGCTACGAGCAGTACTTC. This sequence encodes CASSLVRAGRYEQYF.

The chain has TRBV2 and TRBJ1-2, with 8 bases aligning to TRBD1. V lost 3 bases and J lost 6; bases outside the gene matches: 6. This CDR3 is built from 14 residues. Germline values: CDR1 SNHLY, CDR2 FYNNEI. The CDR3 coding sequence is TGTGCCAGCAGTGAGACAGGGGAAGGGAATGGCTACACCTTC. Residues: CASSETGEGNGYTF.

This clonotype has a handful of counts. The chain employs TRBV4-3 and TRBJ2-1; D remains ambiguous. The CDR3 has 14 residues. Germline CDR1 and CDR2: LGHNA and YSLEER. Trimming stripped 0 bases from V and 4 bases from J, with 7 bases between. CDR3 amino acids: CASSQDGQYNEQFF. CDR3 nucleotide sequence: TGCGCCAGCAGCCAAGATGGTCAGTACAATGAGCAGTTCTTC.

This clonotype occurred many times. The rearrangement joins TRBV5-1 to TRBJ2-7, with 9 bases fitting TRBD1. This CDR3 is 14 amino acids long. Germline-derived CDR1 and CDR2 are SGHRS and YFSETQ. Trimming at V came to 4 bases and at J to 2 bases, leaving 4 bases not matched to a gene. Written as DNA, the CDR3 is TGCGCCAGCAGCAAGGGACAGGGAACCTACGAGCAGTACTTC. Protein sequence: CASSKGQGTYEQYF.

The V gene is TRBV12-3 or TRBV12-4, the J gene TRBJ2-5, with 7 nucleotides matching TRBD1. The CDR3 extends over 15 amino acids. V was clipped by 6 bases and J by 5 bases; unmatched bases: 12. CDR3 nucleotide sequence: TGTGCCAGCAGCACGACCAGGGGGTCGGGGGAGACCCAGTACTTC. Protein product: CASSTTRGSGETQYF.

As to this clonotype: At one end, the junction sequence differs from germline, possibly due to a read error. The V call is TRBV20-1, the J call TRBJ2-1; weak D call: TRBD2 (5 bases). The CDR3 has 16 amino acids. In germline, CDR1 is DFQATT, CDR2 SNEGSKA (reference sequence). The chain's CDR3 is CCARGLQDFSYNEQFF. CDR3 DNA: TGCTGTGCTAGAGGCCTCCAGGACTTCTCCTACAATGAGCAGTTCTTC.

The chain couples TRBV7-8 to TRBJ2-1, with D possibly matching TRBD1 (6 bases). This CDR3 region has 16 residues. CDR1 SGHVS and CDR2 FQNEAQ come from the germline V gene. The V end lost 5 bases, the J end lost 9 bases, and 23 bases lay between the germline ends. The CDR3 nucleotides are TGTGCCAGCAGCCCCCCCTGGGACACAAGAGGGTCTGAGCAGTTCTTC. Protein product: CASSPPWDTRGSEQFF.

This clonotype was seen only a few times. The V gene is TRBV12-3 or TRBV12-4, the J gene TRBJ2-6; maybe TRBD2 (5 bases). The ends were cut back, 2 bases at V and 4 bases at J, with 18 bases in the middle. The CDR3 totals 18 residues. The CDR3 here is CASSLSRQSSGGANVLTF. The CDR3 DNA is TGTGCCAGCAGTTTAAGTCGGCAATCTTCGGGAGGGGCCAACGTCCTGACTTTC.

Concerning this clonotype: At one of its ends the junction is not consistent with the germline gene, which may arise from a read error. The chain links TRBV27 to TRBJ2-7; no clear D. CDR1 and CDR2 from the germline V gene are MNHEY and SMNVEV (reference sequence). The CDR3 is made up of 13 amino acids. CDR3 nucleotides: TGTGCCGGCAGTCTAAAGGACGGCTACGAGCAGTACTTC. It yields the protein CAGSLKDGYEQYF.

A few counts support this clonotype. The V and J genes are TRBV20-1 and TRBJ2-7, with 12 bases aligning to TRBD1. From germline, CDR1 is DFQATT and CDR2 SNEGSKA (reference sequence). This CDR3 comprises 15 residues. The ends lost 6 bases at V and 4 bases at J; junction bases unmatched: 10. CDR3 sequence reads: CSASSRDRGQYEQYF. The CDR3 region has the DNA TGCAGTGCGTCGTCCCGGGACAGGGGGCAATACGAGCAGTACTTC.

In this sample, this clonotype turned up a few times. This chain links TRBV5-6 with TRBJ2-2, with TRBD1 identical over 9 bases. J gave up 2 bases and V 2 bases, and 13 bases lay outside the gene matches. The CDR3 is made up of 19 amino acids. Germline V gene sequence: CDR1 SGHDT, CDR2 YYEEEE. CDR3 coding DNA: TGTGCCAGCAGCTTCCAGTGGACAGGGGCTACGAGAAACACCGGGGAGCTGTTTTTT. As protein: CASSFQWTGATRNTGELFF.

J is TRBJ2-7 and V is TRBV18; no clear D gene. The germline gives CDR1 KGHSH, CDR2 LQKENI. CDR3 length: 13 residues. Trimming cost V 0 bases and J 2 bases, with 5 bases left between them. This CDR3 reads CASSPPNPYEQYF. As DNA, the CDR3 is TGTGCCAGCTCACCACCTAACCCCTACGAGCAGTACTTC.

In its sample, this clonotype was seen a few times. The gene calls are TRBV12-3 or TRBV12-4 and TRBJ1-1; TRBD1 aligns across 10 bases. The ends lost 5 bases at V and 5 bases at J; junction bases unmatched: 8. The CDR3 contains 15 residues. CDR3: CASSRSGQGPTEAFF. The CDR3 nucleotides read TGTGCCAGCAGTCGGTCGGGACAGGGGCCTACTGAAGCTTTCTTT.

The table lists this clonotype with a few counts. The V call is TRBV7-6, the J call TRBJ1-1; 7 nucleotides line up with TRBD1. The V and J ends lost 1 base and 5 bases, in that order; junction bases with no gene match: 4. Germline-derived CDR1 and CDR2 are SGHVS and FNYEAQ. This CDR3 has 14 residues. CDR3: CASSLGTGPTEAFF. DNA of the CDR3: TGTGCCAGCAGCTTAGGGACAGGACCGACTGAAGCTTTCTTT.